This T cell receptor (beta chain) originates from a study of CD8 T cells in Susac syndrome. Germline lookup yields CDR1 MNHEY and CDR2 SMNVEV (reference sequence). Trimming left V 2 bases short and J 5 bases short, with 13 bases between. This CDR3 is built from 15 residues. With random hexamers, reverse transcription was performed on 0.5 to 1 ug of RNA. The amplification used immunoSEQ multiplex PCR on TCR beta CDR3; it spanned 54 Vbeta and 13 Jbeta. Via MiXCR, TCRdb re-called the immunoSEQ multiplex PCR reads, giving one row per CDR3 protein. This table has 150,000 to 200,000 distinct CDR3 sequences, over 85% appearing once.

The clonotype was recovered from a human donor with multiple sclerosis. The sequenced sample was CD4+ T cells from PBMCs. The chain employs TRBV27 and TRBJ2-1; weak D call: TRBD2 (6 bases). The CDR3: CASSLGLARNNEQFF. The CDR3 nucleotides are TGTGCCAGCAGTTTAGGGCTAGCGCGGAACAATGAGCAGTTCTTC.